The rows below give T cell receptor beta chains drawn from one sample of a study of T cell responses to AZD1222 COVID-19 vaccine. TCRdb's table, derived via immunoSEQ multiplex PCR, lists solely in-frame clones and lacks some. The profile covers about 120,000 clones, with around 92% appearing a single time and 2.5% to 3.5% taken by the ten largest. This sample comprised peripheral blood, obtained on day 0 of AZD1222 vaccination. The origin of the receptors is an adult in good health. Both conserved end residues are part of each CDR3. The D gene is left open where the match is weak. Rows may omit the clone size; those that give it use once, few, many or a size class.

v_call: TRBV28; cdr3_length: 13; clone_size: NA; d_call: NA; j_call: TRBJ1-2; cdr3_nt: TGTGCCAGCTGTTTAAAGGGGCCTCGGGGCTACACCTTC; cdr3_aa: CASCLKGPRGYTF
v_call: TRBV3-1/TRBV3-2; cdr3_length: 15; clone_size: NA; d_call: NA; j_call: TRBJ2-7; cdr3_nt: TGTGCCAGCAGCCAAGAGGCCAGTAGCGGCCACGAGCAGTACTTC; cdr3_aa: CASSQEASSGHEQYF
v_call: TRBV7-3; cdr3_length: 13; clone_size: NA; d_call: NA; j_call: TRBJ2-1; cdr3_nt: TGTGCCAGCAGCCTAGATTTCTACAATGAGCAGTTCTTC; cdr3_aa: CASSLDFYNEQFF
v_call: TRBV6-5; cdr3_length: 15; clone_size: NA; d_call: TRBD1; j_call: TRBJ2-3; cdr3_nt: TGTGCCAGCAGTTACGCACCCGGGACAGTAGATACGCAGTATTTT; cdr3_aa: CASSYAPGTVDTQYF
v_call: TRBV6-6; cdr3_length: 13; clone_size: NA; d_call: NA; j_call: TRBJ2-1; cdr3_nt: TGTGCCAGCAGTTACGGCAGTTCGGATGAGCAGTTCTTC; cdr3_aa: CASSYGSSDEQFF
v_call: TRBV10-2; cdr3_length: 16; clone_size: few; d_call: NA; j_call: TRBJ1-5; cdr3_nt: TGCGCCAGCAGTGGCGAACAGGGCTTTAGCAATCAGCCCCAGCATTTT; cdr3_aa: CASSGEQGFSNQPQHF
v_call: TRBV6-5; cdr3_length: 15; clone_size: NA; d_call: TRBD2; j_call: TRBJ2-1; cdr3_nt: TGTGCCAGCAGCTCCGGGGGGGGCTTCTACAATGAGCAGTTCTTC; cdr3_aa: CASSSGGGFYNEQFF
v_call: TRBV2; cdr3_length: 14; clone_size: few; d_call: NA; j_call: TRBJ1-1; cdr3_nt: TGTGCCAGCAGGCCAGGACGGATGAACACTGAAGCTTTCTTT; cdr3_aa: CASRPGRMNTEAFF
v_call: TRBV9; cdr3_length: 12; clone_size: NA; d_call: NA; j_call: TRBJ2-3; cdr3_nt: TGTGCCAGCAGCGCAGCTGGGAATACGCAGTATTTT; cdr3_aa: CASSAAGNTQYF
v_call: TRBV4-2; cdr3_length: 17; clone_size: NA; d_call: NA; j_call: TRBJ2-3; cdr3_nt: TGTGCCAGCAGCGACCCCCCGCAGGGACGGAGAACAGATACGCAGTATTTT; cdr3_aa: CASSDPPQGRRTDTQYF
v_call: TRBV5-8; cdr3_length: 15; clone_size: NA; d_call: TRBD1; j_call: TRBJ2-7; cdr3_nt: TGTGCCAGCAGCTTGGGGGACAGCGGATCCTACGAGCAGTACTTC; cdr3_aa: CASSLGDSGSYEQYF
v_call: TRBV23-1; cdr3_length: 18; clone_size: NA; d_call: TRBD2; j_call: TRBJ2-1; cdr3_nt: TGCGCCAGCGAAACTAGCGGGTGGATAGCGGGAGGGCCGGATGAGCAGTTCTTC; cdr3_aa: CASETSGWIAGGPDEQFF
v_call: TRBV4-1; cdr3_length: 15; clone_size: NA; d_call: NA; j_call: TRBJ2-1; cdr3_nt: TGCGCCAGCAGCCAAGAGGGAGTCCCCTACAATGAGCAGTTCTTC; cdr3_aa: CASSQEGVPYNEQFF
v_call: TRBV5-5; cdr3_length: 14; clone_size: once; d_call: NA; j_call: TRBJ1-1; cdr3_nt: TGTGCCAGCAGCGCGGACCGGCGGGCCACTGAAGCTTTCTTT; cdr3_aa: CASSADRRATEAFF
v_call: TRBV10-3; cdr3_length: 12; clone_size: NA; d_call: NA; j_call: TRBJ1-2; cdr3_nt: TGTGCCATCGGCCCGGGTCCTCCTGCCTACACCTTC; cdr3_aa: CAIGPGPPAYTF
v_call: TRBV4-1; cdr3_length: 16; clone_size: NA; d_call: TRBD1; j_call: TRBJ1-5; cdr3_nt: TGCGCCAGCAGCCAAGATCCGGGACAGACCAATCAGCCCCAGCATTTT; cdr3_aa: CASSQDPGQTNQPQHF
v_call: TRBV9; cdr3_length: 15; clone_size: NA; d_call: TRBD2; j_call: TRBJ2-7; cdr3_nt: TGTGCCAGCAGCGTCGACCCGGGACTAGCGAGGGAGCAGTACTTC; cdr3_aa: CASSVDPGLAREQYF
v_call: TRBV5-4; cdr3_length: 15; clone_size: NA; d_call: NA; j_call: TRBJ2-5; cdr3_nt: TGTGCCAGCAGCTTGGTTGCGGGATTGTCAGAGACCCAGTACTTC; cdr3_aa: CASSLVAGLSETQYF
v_call: TRBV15; cdr3_length: 14; clone_size: NA; d_call: NA; j_call: TRBJ1-1; cdr3_nt: TGTGCCACCAGCAGAGTCCCCAGGGGCACTGAAGCTTTCTTT; cdr3_aa: CATSRVPRGTEAFF
v_call: TRBV23-1; cdr3_length: 18; clone_size: NA; d_call: TRBD2; j_call: TRBJ2-2; cdr3_nt: TGCGCCAGCAGTCCTTTCTTCGAGCTAGCGGGAGACGTCGGGGAGCTGTTTTTT; cdr3_aa: CASSPFFELAGDVGELFF
v_call: TRBV11-2; cdr3_length: 17; clone_size: NA; d_call: NA; j_call: TRBJ2-7; cdr3_nt: TGTGCCAGCAGCCCGCCGCCGTGGCAGCTCAACTCCTACGAGCAGTACTTC; cdr3_aa: CASSPPPWQLNSYEQYF
v_call: TRBV29-1; cdr3_length: 13; clone_size: NA; d_call: NA; j_call: TRBJ1-2; cdr3_nt: TGCAGCGTTGAAACCTATTCGGGATATGGCTACACCTTC; cdr3_aa: CSVETYSGYGYTF
v_call: TRBV4-1; cdr3_length: 14; clone_size: NA; d_call: NA; j_call: TRBJ2-1; cdr3_nt: TGCGCCAGCAGCCTACGACCGGGACTTTATGAGCAGTTCTTC; cdr3_aa: CASSLRPGLYEQFF
v_call: TRBV5-1; cdr3_length: 15; clone_size: NA; d_call: TRBD1; j_call: TRBJ1-1; cdr3_nt: TGCGCCAGCAGCACGCGACAGGGGCTTTACACTGAAGCTTTCTTT; cdr3_aa: CASSTRQGLYTEAFF
v_call: TRBV6-5; cdr3_length: 15; clone_size: NA; d_call: NA; j_call: TRBJ1-5; cdr3_nt: TGTGCCAGCAACCGGGGGGACCGTAGCAATCAGCCCCAGCATTTT; cdr3_aa: CASNRGDRSNQPQHF
v_call: TRBV28; cdr3_length: 14; clone_size: once; d_call: NA; j_call: TRBJ1-2; cdr3_nt: TGTGCCAGCAGTTTACCGGGGCAGATCTATGGCTACACCTTC; cdr3_aa: CASSLPGQIYGYTF
v_call: TRBV28; cdr3_length: 17; clone_size: NA; d_call: NA; j_call: TRBJ2-1; cdr3_nt: TGTGCCAGCAGTTTATGGCAAGCCCATACCGAGAACAATGAGCAGTTCTTC; cdr3_aa: CASSLWQAHTENNEQFF
v_call: TRBV5-8; cdr3_length: 15; clone_size: NA; d_call: TRBD1; j_call: TRBJ1-2; cdr3_nt: TGTGCCAGCACCACTGTTAGACAGGGCAACTATGGCTACACCTTC; cdr3_aa: CASTTVRQGNYGYTF
v_call: TRBV6-5; cdr3_length: 14; clone_size: NA; d_call: NA; j_call: TRBJ2-1; cdr3_nt: TGTGCCAGCAGCCGGGGAGGGGGCTACAATGAGCAGTTCTTC; cdr3_aa: CASSRGGGYNEQFF
v_call: TRBV19; cdr3_length: 13; clone_size: once; d_call: NA; j_call: TRBJ1-3; cdr3_nt: TGTGCCAGTAGGGTTGCATCTGGAAACACCATATATTTT; cdr3_aa: CASRVASGNTIYF
v_call: TRBV19; cdr3_length: 15; clone_size: once; d_call: NA; j_call: TRBJ2-1; cdr3_nt: TGTGCCAGTAGTATGATCGGGAGTGGAGGAAATGAGCAGTTCTTC; cdr3_aa: CASSMIGSGGNEQFF
v_call: TRBV18; cdr3_length: 13; clone_size: NA; d_call: NA; j_call: TRBJ1-1; cdr3_nt: TGTGCCAGCTCACCACTGAGGGGACTTGAAGCTTTCTTT; cdr3_aa: CASSPLRGLEAFF
v_call: TRBV28; cdr3_length: 12; clone_size: NA; d_call: NA; j_call: TRBJ2-7; cdr3_nt: TGTGCCAGCAGTTTTTCCCTCTACGAGCAGTACTTC; cdr3_aa: CASSFSLYEQYF
v_call: TRBV5-1; cdr3_length: 14; clone_size: NA; d_call: NA; j_call: TRBJ1-2; cdr3_nt: TGCGCCAGCAGCCGGGACACTTCTAACTATGGCTACACCTTC; cdr3_aa: CASSRDTSNYGYTF
v_call: TRBV28; cdr3_length: 15; clone_size: once; d_call: TRBD1; j_call: TRBJ1-5; cdr3_nt: TGTGCCAGCAGTTCGACAGGGCCCAGCAATCAGCCCCAGCATTTT; cdr3_aa: CASSSTGPSNQPQHF
v_call: TRBV19; cdr3_length: 15; clone_size: NA; d_call: TRBD1; j_call: TRBJ2-7; cdr3_nt: TGTGCCAGTAGTCCTAACCGGGACAGGGGTTACGAGCAGTACTTC; cdr3_aa: CASSPNRDRGYEQYF
v_call: TRBV28; cdr3_length: 12; clone_size: NA; d_call: NA; j_call: TRBJ1-6; cdr3_nt: TGTGCCAGCAGTTTCGGTGGCCAAGGCTCCCACTTT; cdr3_aa: CASSFGGQGSHF
v_call: TRBV6-1; cdr3_length: 13; clone_size: NA; d_call: NA; j_call: TRBJ1-2; cdr3_nt: TGTGCCAGCAGTGAAAACTCTTACTATGGCTACACCTTC; cdr3_aa: CASSENSYYGYTF
v_call: TRBV2; cdr3_length: 10; clone_size: NA; d_call: NA; j_call: TRBJ2-7; cdr3_nt: TGTGCCAGCGGCGTTTACGAGCAGTACTTC; cdr3_aa: CASGVYEQYF
v_call: TRBV7-9; cdr3_length: 13; clone_size: NA; d_call: NA; j_call: TRBJ2-7; cdr3_nt: TGTGCCAGCAGCTTAGGTGAGGGGCGGGAGCAGTACTTC; cdr3_aa: CASSLGEGREQYF